This T cell receptor beta chain was sequenced in a study of blood T cell repertoires in COVID-19. Study context: Material from acute and convalescent COVID-19 was sourced from the United States, Italy and Spain. PBMCs, B-cell-depleted T cells, or T cells were the source of the cDNA or gDNA that made up the material.

As originally analysed: How many nucleated cells were present was estimated from reference gene primer amplification. Repertoires were generated with immunoSEQ multiplex PCR, while TCRdb's copy carries only in-frame clones and drops some. V and J calls and clone size follow that table, whereas D and trimming were derived from the DNA. The repertoire consists of 200,000 to 250,000 clones, with 81% occurring once and the leading ten covering 6.5% to 8.5%. V was clipped by 2 bases and J by 4 bases, with 14 bases between them. The CDR3 runs 16 residues. The sequenced material came from peripheral blood. The rearrangement joins TRBV6-7 to TRBJ2-2; D remains unclear. TRBV6-7 counts as an open reading frame of uncertain function. This receptor was obtained from a woman older than 75 with COVID-19, enrolled during active disease. CDR3 DNA: TGTGCCAGCAGTTACGAGAGGTTTCGTGCCACCGGGGAGCTGTTTTTT. This gives the protein CASSYERFRATGELFF.